This T cell receptor (beta chain) was recorded in a study of CD8 T cells in Susac syndrome. This CDR3 is built from 13 residues. V lost 2 bases, J lost 5 bases, and 10 bases lay in between. CDR1 is KGHSH and CDR2 is LQKENI in the germline V gene. Sequencing of TCR beta covered CD8+ and CD4+ T cells obtained from blood. Those who served as multiple sclerosis controls were treatment-naive patients with stable or active relapsing-remitting disease. An amount of RNA that ranged from roughly 0.45 to 1 ug was reverse transcribed with random hexamers. An immunoSEQ multiplex PCR generated amplified TCR beta CDR3 products spanning 54 Vbeta and 13 Jbeta. MiXCR was run by TCRdb on the immunoSEQ multiplex PCR reads, yielding one entry per CDR3 protein. Of roughly 330,000 distinct CDR3 sequences in the sample, 92% were seen once.

The clonotype originates from a human donor with multiple sclerosis. Sequenced sample: CD4+ T cells from PBMCs. The genes are TRBV18 and TRBJ2-7, with D perhaps assigned TRBD1 or TRBD2 (6 bases each). The CDR3 protein is CASSPSGGHEQYF. The CDR3 nucleotides read TGTGCCAGCTCACCATCCGGGGGCCACGAGCAGTACTTC.